This is a list of T cell receptor beta chains from one sample in a study of blood T cell repertoires in COVID-19. TCRdb keeps only in-frame clones here, not all; method: immunoSEQ multiplex PCR. Here the sample spans roughly 370,000 clones, more than 75% being singletons. Sequenced: PBMCs or T cells enriched from blood (not recorded which). These receptors all come from a woman in her fifties or sixties who had recovered from COVID-19. Each CDR3 is given with its conserved first and last residue. A D gene is named only where the DNA matches it firmly. Clone size appears in some rows only: once, few, many, or a class for an expanded clone.

clone_size: NA; d_call: NA; v_call: TRBV12-3/TRBV12-4; j_call: TRBJ1-2; cdr3_aa: CASSLGQSYGYTF; cdr3_nt: TGTGCCAGCAGCCTTGGACAGAGCTATGGCTACACCTTC
clone_size: NA; d_call: NA; v_call: TRBV4-3; j_call: TRBJ1-1; cdr3_aa: CASSHSTRGGTEAFF; cdr3_nt: TGCGCCAGCAGCCATAGCACTAGGGGAGGTACTGAAGCTTTCTTT
clone_size: NA; d_call: TRBD1; v_call: TRBV6-2/TRBV6-3; j_call: TRBJ2-5; cdr3_aa: CASSEPGQGRETQYF; cdr3_nt: TGTGCCAGCAGTGAGCCGGGACAGGGGAGAGAGACCCAGTACTTC
clone_size: NA; d_call: NA; v_call: TRBV27; j_call: TRBJ1-1; cdr3_aa: CASSLSWGGNTEAFF; cdr3_nt: TGTGCCAGCAGTTTATCATGGGGCGGGAACACTGAAGCTTTCTTT
clone_size: once; d_call: NA; v_call: TRBV5-5; j_call: TRBJ1-5; cdr3_aa: CASSWSRGQPQHF; cdr3_nt: TGTGCCAGCAGCTGGTCTAGGGGGCAGCCCCAGCATTTT
clone_size: NA; d_call: NA; v_call: TRBV2; j_call: TRBJ2-2; cdr3_aa: CASSRQGETNTGELFF; cdr3_nt: TGTGCCAGCAGTCGGCAGGGCGAAACGAACACCGGGGAGCTGTTTTTT
clone_size: NA; d_call: NA; v_call: TRBV3-1/TRBV3-2; j_call: TRBJ2-5; cdr3_aa: CASSPYGTSYVETQYF; cdr3_nt: TGTGCCAGCAGCCCTTACGGGACTTCTTACGTAGAGACCCAGTACTTC
clone_size: NA; d_call: NA; v_call: TRBV27; j_call: TRBJ1-5; cdr3_aa: CASSQLGPELPQHF; cdr3_nt: TGTGCCAGCAGTCAATTGGGGCCCGAACTCCCCCAGCATTTT
clone_size: NA; d_call: TRBD1; v_call: TRBV7-2; j_call: TRBJ2-7; cdr3_aa: CASRRGQAITEQYF; cdr3_nt: TGTGCCAGCAGACGAGGACAGGCCATCACGGAGCAGTACTTC
clone_size: NA; d_call: NA; v_call: TRBV11-2; j_call: TRBJ1-2; cdr3_aa: CASSWGELQLAF; cdr3_nt: TGTGCCAGCAGCTGGGGGGAGCTACAATTAGCATTC
clone_size: NA; d_call: TRBD1; v_call: TRBV10-1; j_call: TRBJ2-7; cdr3_aa: CASSDRVRAGGQHEQYF; cdr3_nt: TGCGCCAGCAGTGATCGCGTGCGGGCAGGGGGACAACACGAGCAGTACTTC
clone_size: NA; d_call: NA; v_call: TRBV5-1; j_call: TRBJ1-4; cdr3_aa: CASSWVLGTGTNEKLFF; cdr3_nt: TGCGCCAGCAGCTGGGTTCTGGGGACTGGAACTAATGAAAAACTGTTTTTT
clone_size: NA; d_call: TRBD1; v_call: TRBV2; j_call: TRBJ2-1; cdr3_aa: CASRTGGWYNEQFF; cdr3_nt: TGTGCCAGCAGGACAGGGGGCTGGTACAATGAGCAGTTCTTC
clone_size: NA; d_call: NA; v_call: TRBV27; j_call: TRBJ2-6; cdr3_aa: CASSLWAASGANVLTF; cdr3_nt: TGTGCCAGCAGTTTATGGGCAGCCTCTGGGGCCAACGTCCTGACTTTC
clone_size: NA; d_call: NA; v_call: TRBV7-2; j_call: TRBJ1-2; cdr3_aa: CASSWDIGPYTF; cdr3_nt: TGTGCCAGCAGCTGGGACATTGGCCCCTACACCTTC
clone_size: NA; d_call: TRBD1; v_call: TRBV10-3; j_call: TRBJ1-2; cdr3_aa: CAISEDRGQGEGGYTF; cdr3_nt: TGTGCCATCAGTGAGGATCGAGGACAGGGGGAGGGTGGCTACACCTTC
clone_size: NA; d_call: NA; v_call: TRBV7-2; j_call: TRBJ2-7; cdr3_aa: CASSLFYEQYF; cdr3_nt: TGTGCCAGCAGCCTTTTCTACGAGCAGTACTTC
clone_size: NA; d_call: NA; v_call: TRBV7-8; j_call: TRBJ2-5; cdr3_aa: CASSLQRQSETQYF; cdr3_nt: TGTGCCAGCAGCTTACAGCGGCAGTCGGAGACCCAGTACTTC
clone_size: NA; d_call: TRBD1; v_call: TRBV11-1; j_call: TRBJ2-7; cdr3_aa: CASTSRTGSFYEQYF; cdr3_nt: TGTGCCAGCACTTCCAGGACAGGGAGTTTCTACGAGCAGTACTTC
clone_size: NA; d_call: NA; v_call: TRBV30; j_call: TRBJ1-1; cdr3_aa: CAWGTPGGNTEAFF; cdr3_nt: TGTGCCTGGGGGACCCCGGGGGGGAACACTGAAGCTTTCTTT
clone_size: NA; d_call: NA; v_call: TRBV25-1; j_call: TRBJ1-3; cdr3_aa: CASSEGGPLYF; cdr3_nt: TGTGCCAGCAGTGAAGGTGGGCCACTATATTTT
clone_size: NA; d_call: NA; v_call: TRBV29-1; j_call: TRBJ1-4; cdr3_aa: CSVASTNEKLFF; cdr3_nt: TGCAGCGTTGCCTCAACTAATGAAAAACTGTTTTTT
clone_size: NA; d_call: NA; v_call: TRBV3-1/TRBV3-2; j_call: TRBJ1-5; cdr3_aa: CASSQFGLGGGNQPQHF; cdr3_nt: TGTGCCAGCAGCCAATTCGGCCTGGGTGGAGGCAATCAGCCCCAGCATTTT
clone_size: NA; d_call: NA; v_call: TRBV5-1; j_call: TRBJ1-2; cdr3_aa: CASSQLTGYGYTF; cdr3_nt: TGCGCCAGCAGCCAGCTGACAGGCTATGGCTACACCTTC
clone_size: NA; d_call: NA; v_call: TRBV5-1; j_call: TRBJ1-5; cdr3_aa: CASSLGGSNQPQHF; cdr3_nt: TGCGCCAGCAGCTTGGGCGGTAGCAATCAGCCCCAGCATTTT
clone_size: NA; d_call: TRBD1; v_call: TRBV2; j_call: TRBJ1-6; cdr3_aa: CASSDDTGGNSPLHF; cdr3_nt: TGTGCCAGCAGCGATGACACAGGGGGCAATTCACCCCTCCACTTT
clone_size: once; d_call: NA; v_call: TRBV6-5; j_call: TRBJ1-3; cdr3_aa: CASSYSPGSGNTIYF; cdr3_nt: TGTGCCAGCAGTTACTCTCCGGGGTCTGGAAACACCATATATTTT
clone_size: NA; d_call: NA; v_call: TRBV25-1; j_call: TRBJ2-7; cdr3_aa: CASSETGGYEQYF; cdr3_nt: TGTGCCAGCAGTGAGACAGGAGGCTACGAGCAGTACTTC
clone_size: NA; d_call: NA; v_call: TRBV2; j_call: TRBJ1-2; cdr3_aa: CASGGGVYGYTF; cdr3_nt: TGTGCCAGCGGAGGCGGGGTCTATGGCTACACCTTC
clone_size: NA; d_call: NA; v_call: TRBV28; j_call: TRBJ1-5; cdr3_aa: CASSLPGTHQPQHF; cdr3_nt: TGTGCCAGCAGTTTACCAGGGACTCATCAGCCCCAGCATTTT
clone_size: NA; d_call: NA; v_call: TRBV30; j_call: TRBJ2-1; cdr3_aa: CAWRDGLRNEQFF; cdr3_nt: TGTGCCTGGAGGGATGGACTTCGAAATGAGCAGTTCTTC
clone_size: NA; d_call: TRBD1; v_call: TRBV18; j_call: TRBJ1-3; cdr3_aa: CASSRSYGDSSGNTIYF; cdr3_nt: TGTGCCAGCTCACGGTCCTACGGGGACAGCTCTGGAAACACCATATATTTT
clone_size: NA; d_call: NA; v_call: TRBV2; j_call: TRBJ2-1; cdr3_aa: CASGGDAGAGQFF; cdr3_nt: TGTGCCAGCGGGGGAGACGCGGGGGCCGGCCAGTTCTTC
clone_size: NA; d_call: NA; v_call: TRBV5-1; j_call: TRBJ1-1; cdr3_aa: CASSLEVGANTEAFF; cdr3_nt: TGCGCCAGCAGCTTGGAAGTTGGAGCGAACACTGAAGCTTTCTTT
clone_size: NA; d_call: TRBD1; v_call: TRBV6-2/TRBV6-3; j_call: TRBJ1-1; cdr3_aa: CASSYSPTDRGRAFF; cdr3_nt: TGTGCCAGCAGTTACTCACCGACGGACAGGGGACGGGCTTTCTTT
clone_size: NA; d_call: NA; v_call: TRBV6-6; j_call: TRBJ1-5; cdr3_aa: CASSPYMDRHHYSNQPQHF; cdr3_nt: TGTGCCAGCAGTCCGTATATGGACAGACACCACTATAGCAATCAGCCCCAGCATTTT
clone_size: NA; d_call: TRBD1; v_call: TRBV10-2; j_call: TRBJ2-7; cdr3_aa: CASSDGTVFSYEQYF; cdr3_nt: TGCGCCAGCAGTGATGGGACAGTATTCTCCTACGAGCAGTACTTC
clone_size: NA; d_call: TRBD1; v_call: TRBV18; j_call: TRBJ1-5; cdr3_aa: CASSPRYSETGGVQPQHF; cdr3_nt: TGTGCCAGCTCACCACGTTATAGCGAGACAGGGGGCGTCCAGCCCCAGCATTTT
clone_size: NA; d_call: TRBD1; v_call: TRBV30; j_call: TRBJ1-5; cdr3_aa: CAWSPTDRSMKPQHF; cdr3_nt: TGTGCCTGGAGTCCTACGGACAGGTCTATGAAGCCCCAGCATTTT
clone_size: NA; d_call: NA; v_call: TRBV18; j_call: TRBJ2-3; cdr3_aa: CASFRAGHGTDTQYF; cdr3_nt: TGTGCCAGCTTCAGGGCAGGGCATGGCACAGATACGCAGTATTTT
clone_size: NA; d_call: TRBD2; v_call: TRBV5-1; j_call: TRBJ2-5; cdr3_aa: CASSTGTSPIQETQYF; cdr3_nt: TGCGCCAGCAGCACTGGGACTAGCCCTATACAAGAGACCCAGTACTTC
clone_size: NA; d_call: TRBD2; v_call: TRBV25-1; j_call: TRBJ2-1; cdr3_aa: CASSVRGLAGLYNEQFF; cdr3_nt: TGTGCCAGCAGTGTCCGGGGCCTAGCGGGGCTGTACAATGAGCAGTTCTTC
clone_size: NA; d_call: TRBD1; v_call: TRBV19; j_call: TRBJ1-2; cdr3_aa: CASRKGGQGYGYTF; cdr3_nt: TGTGCCAGTAGGAAGGGTGGACAGGGGTATGGCTACACCTTC
clone_size: NA; d_call: TRBD2; v_call: TRBV4-2; j_call: TRBJ2-5; cdr3_aa: CASSQTSGDRYQETQYF; cdr3_nt: TGTGCCAGCAGCCAGACTAGCGGGGACAGGTACCAAGAGACCCAGTACTTC
clone_size: once; d_call: TRBD2; v_call: TRBV4-3; j_call: TRBJ2-3; cdr3_aa: CASSQGYRTSVLDTQYF; cdr3_nt: TGCGCCAGCAGCCAAGGGTATCGGACTAGTGTCTTGGATACGCAGTATTTT
clone_size: NA; d_call: NA; v_call: TRBV3-1/TRBV3-2; j_call: TRBJ2-2; cdr3_aa: CASSQDRVLTGELFF; cdr3_nt: TGTGCCAGCAGCCAAGACCGGGTTCTGACCGGGGAGCTGTTTTTT
clone_size: once; d_call: NA; v_call: TRBV6-5; j_call: TRBJ1-3; cdr3_aa: CASRQGTSGNTIYF; cdr3_nt: TGTGCCAGCAGACAGGGAACCTCTGGAAACACCATATATTTT
clone_size: NA; d_call: NA; v_call: TRBV9; j_call: TRBJ1-3; cdr3_aa: CASSAVTGRSGNTIYF; cdr3_nt: TGTGCCAGCAGCGCGGTGACAGGACGCTCTGGAAACACCATATATTTT
clone_size: few; d_call: NA; v_call: TRBV7-7; j_call: TRBJ2-2; cdr3_aa: CASSLSGDPTGELFF; cdr3_nt: TGTGCTAGCAGCTTGTCGGGGGACCCCACCGGGGAGCTGTTTTTT
clone_size: NA; d_call: TRBD1; v_call: TRBV4-2; j_call: TRBJ1-3; cdr3_aa: CASSRTGGDGNTIYF; cdr3_nt: TGTGCCAGCAGCCGAACAGGGGGCGACGGAAACACCATATATTTT
clone_size: NA; d_call: TRBD2; v_call: TRBV19; j_call: TRBJ2-2; cdr3_aa: CASSIRLAVLNAYPGELFF; cdr3_nt: TGTGCCAGTAGCATACGACTAGCGGTCTTAAATGCCTACCCCGGGGAGCTGTTTTTT
clone_size: NA; d_call: NA; v_call: TRBV9; j_call: TRBJ1-5; cdr3_aa: CASSVAVDQPQHF; cdr3_nt: TGTGCCAGCAGCGTAGCGGTGGATCAGCCCCAGCATTTT
clone_size: NA; d_call: TRBD1; v_call: TRBV18; j_call: TRBJ2-7; cdr3_aa: CASSPPGQGFYEQYF; cdr3_nt: TGTGCCAGCTCACCACCGGGACAGGGTTTCTACGAGCAGTACTTC